This record concerns one T cell receptor (beta chain) sequence. The antigen remains unidentified. Profiled with immunoSEQ multiplex PCR; TCRdb holds only in-frame clones, not every one. This sample yields 150,000 to 200,000 clones, of which approximately 92% are seen a single time; 2.3% belongs to the top ten. Trimming removed 5 bases at V and 0 bases at J, with 7 bases between. The CDR3 totals 13 residues. In germline, CDR1 is SEHNR, CDR2 FQNEAQ (reference sequence). The sample comes from a study of T cell responses to AZD1222 COVID-19 vaccine. Notes on the study in general: In a largely white British group with more females than males, clonal diversity was possibly underestimated. Of spike-specific TCRs, nearly half reportedly target regions left unmutated in variants.

The source is an adult in good health. V usage is TRBV7-9 and J usage is TRBJ1-1; D not certain. This sample comprised peripheral blood, obtained on day 0 of AZD1222 vaccination. The CDR3 is CASSMVVNTEAFF. CDR3 DNA sequence: TGTGCCAGCAGCATGGTGGTGAACACTGAAGCTTTCTTT.